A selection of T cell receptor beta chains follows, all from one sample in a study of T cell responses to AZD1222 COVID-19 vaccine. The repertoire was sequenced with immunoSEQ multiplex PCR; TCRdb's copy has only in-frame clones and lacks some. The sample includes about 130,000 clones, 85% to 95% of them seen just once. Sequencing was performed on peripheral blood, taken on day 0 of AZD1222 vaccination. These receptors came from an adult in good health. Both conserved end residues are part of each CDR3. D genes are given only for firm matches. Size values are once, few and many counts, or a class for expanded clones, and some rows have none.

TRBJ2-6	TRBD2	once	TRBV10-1	CASTLAGEGGANVLTF	TGCGCCAGCACCCTAGCGGGAGAAGGTGGGGCCAACGTCCTGACTTTC
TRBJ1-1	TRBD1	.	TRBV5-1	CASSLAGKGASEAFF	TGCGCCAGCAGCTTGGCCGGGAAGGGGGCTAGTGAAGCTTTCTTT
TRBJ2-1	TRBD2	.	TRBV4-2	CASSQDYDASGIVNEQFF	TGTGCCAGCAGCCAAGACTATGATGCTAGCGGGATTGTCAATGAGCAGTTCTTC
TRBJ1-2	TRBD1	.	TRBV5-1	CASSFRQGVGYTF	TGCGCCAGCAGCTTCCGACAGGGCGTTGGCTACACCTTC
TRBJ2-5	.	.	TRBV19	CASSIARPRTSGETQYF	TGTGCCAGTAGTATAGCGCGGCCGAGAACCTCCGGAGAGACCCAGTACTTC
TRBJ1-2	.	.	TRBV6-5	CASSPSGDYGYTF	TGTGCCAGCAGCCCGTCAGGGGACTATGGCTACACCTTC
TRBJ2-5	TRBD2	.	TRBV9	CAGNSAGGPGETQYF	TGTGCCGGTAACTCAGCGGGAGGGCCGGGGGAGACCCAGTACTTC
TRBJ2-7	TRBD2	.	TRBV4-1	CASSREPGLAGVEQYF	TGCGCCAGCAGCCGCGAACCGGGACTAGCGGGAGTCGAGCAGTACTTC
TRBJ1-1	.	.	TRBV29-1	CSAGFMNTEAFF	TGCAGCGCCGGCTTCATGAACACTGAAGCTTTCTTT
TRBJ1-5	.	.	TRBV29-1	CSVEQGKDQPQHF	TGCAGCGTTGAACAGGGGAAGGATCAGCCCCAGCATTTT
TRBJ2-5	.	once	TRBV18	CASSPSVAQETQYF	TGTGCCAGCTCACCATCGGTAGCCCAAGAGACCCAGTACTTC
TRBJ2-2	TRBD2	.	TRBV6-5	CASSYRGGNTGELFF	TGTGCCAGCAGTTACCGGGGGGGAAACACCGGGGAGCTGTTTTTT
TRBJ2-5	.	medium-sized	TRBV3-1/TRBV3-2	CASSQGLARETQYF	TGTGCCAGCAGCCAAGGGCTAGCCAGGGAGACCCAGTACTTC
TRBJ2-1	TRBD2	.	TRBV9	CASSAGLAVDEQFF	TGTGCCAGCAGCGCGGGACTAGCGGTCGATGAGCAGTTCTTC
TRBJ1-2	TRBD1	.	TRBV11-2	CASSLVLDRGYGYTF	TGTGCCAGCAGCTTGGTTCTTGACAGGGGTTATGGCTACACCTTC
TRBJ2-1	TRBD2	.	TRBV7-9	CASSHSGSHNNEQFF	TGTGCCAGCAGTCATAGCGGGAGCCATAACAATGAGCAGTTCTTC
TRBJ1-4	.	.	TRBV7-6	CASSSGTRDPNEKLFF	TGTGCCAGCAGCAGCGGGACTCGGGACCCTAATGAAAAACTGTTTTTT
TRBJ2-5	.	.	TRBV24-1	CATSDGGETQYF	TGTGCCACCAGTGATGGCGGGGAGACCCAGTACTTC
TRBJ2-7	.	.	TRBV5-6	CASSLGGGGIYEQYF	TGTGCCAGCAGCTTGGGTGGAGGGGGCATCTACGAGCAGTACTTC
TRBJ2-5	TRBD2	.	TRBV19	CASSTSGMRGQETQYF	TGTGCCAGTAGTACTAGCGGGATGAGAGGTCAAGAGACCCAGTACTTC
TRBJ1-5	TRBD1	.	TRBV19	CASSSGQGASNQPQHF	TGTGCCAGTAGTTCTGGACAGGGGGCTAGCAATCAGCCCCAGCATTTT
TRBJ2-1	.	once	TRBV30	CAWSVVGSSYNEQFF	TGTGCCTGGAGTGTGGTCGGTAGCTCCTACAATGAGCAGTTCTTC
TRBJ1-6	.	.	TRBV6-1	CASSEEGISYNSPLHF	TGTGCCAGCAGTGAGGAGGGGATCTCCTATAATTCACCCCTCCACTTT
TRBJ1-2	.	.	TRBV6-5	CASSYSRGNGYTF	TGTGCCAGCAGTTACTCGAGGGGTAATGGCTACACCTTC
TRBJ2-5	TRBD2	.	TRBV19	CASSEGGQETQYF	TGTGCCAGTAGTGAGGGAGGGCAAGAGACCCAGTACTTC
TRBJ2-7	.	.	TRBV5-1	CASSSQREQYF	TGCGCCAGCAGCTCCCAACGCGAGCAGTACTTC
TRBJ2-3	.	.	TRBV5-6	CASSLGQKTDTQYF	TGTGCCAGCAGCTTGGGGCAGAAAACAGATACGCAGTATTTT
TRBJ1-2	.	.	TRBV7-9	CASSLEVDGYTF	TGTGCCAGCAGCTTAGAGGTGGATGGCTACACCTTC
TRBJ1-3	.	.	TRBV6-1	CASSETGGGPTIYF	TGTGCCAGCAGTGAAACAGGCGGCGGGCCCACCATATATTTT
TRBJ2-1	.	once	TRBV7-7	CASSRNLRDDEQFF	TGTGCCAGCAGCCGAAATCTCCGGGACGATGAGCAGTTCTTC
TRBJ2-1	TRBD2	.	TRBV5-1	CASSRGVAGGYNEQFF	TGCGCCAGCAGCAGGGGGGTAGCGGGAGGGTACAATGAGCAGTTCTTC
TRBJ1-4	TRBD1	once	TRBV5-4	CASSPGQGRSNEKLFF	TGTGCCAGCAGCCCCGGACAGGGGCGAAGTAATGAAAAACTGTTTTTT
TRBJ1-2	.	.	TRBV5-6	CASSGVYGTNYGYTF	TGTGCCAGCAGCGGTGTATACGGAACTAACTATGGCTACACCTTC